The 8 T cell receptor beta chains presented below share a single source sample, sequenced in a study of cytomegalovirus exposure and HLA in healthy donors. With 60 Vbeta and 13 Jbeta primers, the PCR was carried out. Sequenced by immunoSEQ multiplex PCR; TCRdb stores in-frame clones only, minus some. The sample contains roughly 200,000 clones, 80% to 90% of which appear only once. Sequencing was performed on PBMCs. The receptor set was obtained from a woman aged 25 to 39 in good health and CMV-seronegative.

V and J are TRBV15 and TRBJ2-7, with D perhaps matching TRBD2 (5 bases). The CDR3 is made up of 11 amino acids. The germline V and J ends were trimmed by 5 bases and 7 bases, with 9 bases remaining between them. In germline, CDR1 is LNHNV, CDR2 YYDKDF (reference sequence). The CDR3 DNA sequence: TGTGCCACCAGCGCACGGGGAGAGCAGTACTTC. Its translation is CATSARGEQYF.

V gene TRBV5-4 combines with J gene TRBJ2-7, with 10 bases aligning to TRBD1. From germline, CDR1 is SGHNT and CDR2 YYREEE (reference sequence). With V trimmed by 2 bases and J by 2 bases, 1 base remained unmatched. This CDR3 spans 14 amino acids. CDR3 DNA: TGTGCCAGCAGCTTTGGGACAGGGGCCTACGAGCAGTACTTC. Translating it yields CASSFGTGAYEQYF.

This chain links TRBV5-4 with TRBJ2-2; 10 nucleotides align to TRBD1. CDR3 length: 15 residues. Germline assignment: CDR1 SGHNT and CDR2 YYREEE (reference sequence). V gave up 4 bases and J gave up 5 bases; unmatched junction bases: 5. The CDR3 coding sequence is TGTGCCAGCAGCCCGACAGGGGGCCGGACCGGGGAGCTGTTTTTT. Amino acid sequence: CASSPTGGRTGELFF.

This clone was seen only a few times. The chain employs TRBV10-3 and TRBJ2-5; 8 nucleotides align to TRBD1. CDR3 length equals 14 residues. V dropped 4 bases and J dropped 1; count of bases not matched to a gene: 2. Germline lookup yields CDR1 ENHRY and CDR2 SYGVKD. The CDR3 loop reads CAISGTGGQETQYF. CDR3 nucleotide sequence: TGTGCCATCAGTGGAACAGGGGGCCAAGAGACCCAGTACTTC.

The genes are TRBV28 and TRBJ1-1; 9 bases line up with TRBD1. The germline V gene has CDR1 MDHEN and CDR2 SYDVKM. Losses at the gene ends were 7 bases for V and 5 bases for J; bases not matched to a gene: 14. This CDR3 has 16 amino acids. The CDR3 region is CASTTPATGGETEAFF. CDR3 bases: TGTGCCAGCACCACTCCCGCGACAGGGGGGGAAACTGAAGCTTTCTTT. Using reference TRBV28 and TRBJ1-1 for the parts outside the CDR3, the full variable domain is DVKVTQSSRYLVKRTGEKVFLECVQDMDHENMFWYRQDPGLGLRLIYFSYDVKMKEKGDIPEGYSVSREKKERFSLILESASTNQTSMYLCASTTPATGGETEAFFGQGTRLTVV.

The chain uses TRBV18 and TRBJ1-5; 7 bases are a match to TRBD1. The V gene's germline CDR1 is KGHSH and CDR2 LQKENI. Losses at the gene ends were 4 bases for V and 5 bases for J; bases not matched to a gene: 5. This CDR3 contains 14 residues. The CDR3 nucleotides read TGTGCCAGCTCACTGGGGACAGTTGATCAGCCCCAGCATTTT. It translates to CASSLGTVDQPQHF.

The V call is TRBV4-1, the J call TRBJ2-1; 7 bases line up with TRBD2. From germline, CDR1 is MGHRA and CDR2 YSYEKL. This CDR3 is built from 17 residues. Trimming cost V 4 bases and J 5 bases; bases outside gene matches: 14. The CDR3 sequence is CASSRSWGSGANNEQFF. In DNA form, the CDR3 reads TGCGCCAGCAGCCGGTCGTGGGGGAGCGGGGCCAACAATGAGCAGTTCTTC.

This chain links TRBV19 with TRBJ2-3, with 12 nucleotides matching TRBD2. V lost 3 bases to trimming and J lost 8 bases; unmatched junction nucleotides: 6. The germline gives CDR1 LNHDA, CDR2 SQIVND (reference sequence). The CDR3 spans 15 residues. As DNA, the CDR3 is TGTGCCAGTAGTATTCTAGCGGGAGGGCCGGCTACGCAGTATTTT. Encoded protein: CASSILAGGPATQYF.